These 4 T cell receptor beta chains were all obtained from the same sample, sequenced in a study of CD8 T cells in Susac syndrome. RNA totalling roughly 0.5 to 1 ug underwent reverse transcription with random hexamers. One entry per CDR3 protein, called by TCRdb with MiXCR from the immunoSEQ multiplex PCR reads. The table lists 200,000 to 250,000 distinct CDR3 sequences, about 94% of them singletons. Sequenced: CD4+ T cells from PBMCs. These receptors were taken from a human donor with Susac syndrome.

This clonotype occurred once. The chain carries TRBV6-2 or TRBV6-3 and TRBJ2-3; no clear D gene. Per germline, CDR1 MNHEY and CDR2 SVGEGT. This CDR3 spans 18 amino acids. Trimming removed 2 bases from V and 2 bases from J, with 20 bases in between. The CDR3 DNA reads TGTGCCAGCAGTTACGTGCACCTTCTGCTAGTTACCACAGATACGCAGTATTTT. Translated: CASSYVHLLLVTTDTQYF.

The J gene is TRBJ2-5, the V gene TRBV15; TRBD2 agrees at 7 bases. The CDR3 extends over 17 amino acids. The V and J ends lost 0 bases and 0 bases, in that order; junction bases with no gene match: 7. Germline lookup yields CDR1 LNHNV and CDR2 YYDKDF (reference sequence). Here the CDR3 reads CATSRDRLAVNQETQYF. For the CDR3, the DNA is TGTGCCACCAGCAGAGATCGGCTAGCGGTGAACCAAGAGACCCAGTACTTC.

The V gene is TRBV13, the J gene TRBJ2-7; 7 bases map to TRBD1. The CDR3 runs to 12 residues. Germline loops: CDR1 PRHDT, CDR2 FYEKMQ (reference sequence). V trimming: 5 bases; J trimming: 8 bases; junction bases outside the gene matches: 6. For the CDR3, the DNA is TGTGCCAGCAGCACCCTACAGGGGAAGCAGTACTTC. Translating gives CASSTLQGKQYF.

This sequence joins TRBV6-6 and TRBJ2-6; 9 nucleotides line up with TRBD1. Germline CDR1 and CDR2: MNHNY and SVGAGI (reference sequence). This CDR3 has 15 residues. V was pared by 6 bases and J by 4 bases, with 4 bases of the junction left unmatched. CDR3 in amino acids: CASRRTGEGANVLTF. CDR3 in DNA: TGTGCCAGCAGAAGGACAGGGGAAGGGGCCAACGTCCTGACTTTC.